This T cell receptor beta chain was found in a study of cytomegalovirus exposure and HLA in healthy donors. Worth noting for this clone: What it recognizes is unknown.

Germline CDR1 reads MGHRA; CDR2 reads YSYEKL. Trimming removed 0 bases at V and 5 bases at J, with 14 bases between. The CDR3 spans 16 residues. Study outcomes and limitations: Later analysis suggested links between common viral pathogens and several top significant clusters.

PCR primers comprised 60 Vbeta and 13 Jbeta primers. The method was immunoSEQ multiplex PCR; TCRdb's version includes in-frame clones alone and lacks a portion of them. Of around 170,000 clones listed, around 77% are singletons. What was sequenced was PBMCs. The rearrangement joins TRBV4-1 to TRBJ1-5, with D tentatively TRBD1 (6 bases). The clonotype comes from a man in his forties in good health and CMV-seronegative. CDR3 protein: CASSQEESGGDQPQHF. In DNA form, the CDR3 reads TGCGCCAGCAGCCAAGAAGAATCGGGGGGCGATCAGCCCCAGCATTTT.